The next 9 T cell receptor beta chains were all read from a single sample in a study of blood T cells in healthy people across ages. Next came a second PCR, run for about 7 to 12 cycles, which used a sample-barcoded 5' primer along with a J-beta primer mix. TCRdb processed the 5' RACE reads anew with MiXCR; each CDR3 protein has one entry. The table has about 1.6 million distinct CDR3 sequences, around 36% seen once. Specimen: blood. The receptors come from a woman aged 25 to 39 in good health.

This clonotype was counted between two and nine times. This CDR3 reads CSALLPGPSSSYEQYF. The CDR3 nucleotides are TGCAGTGCCCTTTTACCGGGACCCTCGAGCTCCTACGAGCAGTACTTC. This chain connects TRBV20-1 to TRBJ2-7; TRBD1 or TRBD2 may be the D gene (5 bases each). The CDR3 is 16 residues long. Germline CDR1 and CDR2: DFQATT and SNEGSKA (reference sequence). V was clipped by 6 bases and J by 0 bases, with 21 bases between them.

The chain joins TRBV5-1 to TRBJ1-2; a weak D match, TRBD1 (6 bases). The CDR3 is 14 amino acids. The germline gives CDR1 SGHRS, CDR2 YFSETQ. Trimming removed 4 bases from V and 8 bases from J, with 18 bases in between. This CDR3 reads CASSPWAGAEGYTF. The DNA for the CDR3 is TGCGCCAGCAGCCCTTGGGCGGGGGCAGAGGGCTACACCTTC.

This chain uses TRBV6-1 with TRBJ1-2; D remains unclear. The germline CDR1 and CDR2 sequences are MNHNS and SASEGT. This CDR3 region has 16 residues. V lost 5 bases and J 4 bases, leaving 20 bases between the germline ends. The CDR3 coding sequence is TGTGCCAGCAGTATTTCAGCCCCGTACCTCTCCTATGGCTACACCTTC. It codes for CASSISAPYLSYGYTF.

This clonotype was seen a few times. The chain is built from TRBV18 and TRBJ2-1; TRBD2 agrees at 8 bases. Germline lookup yields CDR1 KGHSH and CDR2 LQKENI. CDR3 length: 15 amino acids. The V segment lost 3 bases and the J segment 1 base; nucleotides outside the gene matches: 2. The CDR3 bases are TGTGCCAGCTCACCGGGACTAGGGTCCTACAATGAGCAGTTCTTC. This sequence encodes CASSPGLGSYNEQFF. Drawing the rest from reference TRBV18 and TRBJ2-1, the complete variable domain is NAGVMQNPRHLVRRRGQEARLRCSPMKGHSHVYWYRQLPEEGLKFMVYLQKENIIDESGMPKERFSAEFPKEGPSILRIQQVVRGDSAAYFCASSPGLGSYNEQFFGPGTRLTVL.

This clonotype was picked up a small number of times. The chain is built from TRBV3-1 and TRBJ2-5; 11 bases match TRBD2. Germline-derived CDR1 and CDR2 are LGHDT and YNNKEL (reference sequence). This CDR3 comprises 16 residues. Germline trimming cut 1 base from V and 2 bases from J; bases unmatched to any gene: 3. The CDR3 protein is CASSQAASGGQETQYF. Written as DNA, the CDR3 is TGTGCCAGCAGCCAAGCGGCTAGCGGGGGGCAAGAGACCCAGTACTTC.

Concerning this clonotype itself: This may be a read error, as it is one base from a much larger clone. The genes are TRBV20-1 and TRBJ1-2; no clear D gene. Germline CDR1 DFQATT, CDR2 SNEGSKA (reference sequence). CDR3 length: 14 residues. CDR3 loop: CSASRESGNYDYTF. CDR3 in DNA: TGCAGTGCTAGTAGGGAGTCGGGGAACTATGACTACACCTTC.

The table lists this clonotype with a few counts. The chain uses TRBV7-9 and TRBJ1-2, with 9 positions matching TRBD1. Trimming removed 3 bases from V and 4 bases from J; junction bases left unmatched: 6. Germline values: CDR1 SEHNR, CDR2 FQNEAQ (reference sequence). The CDR3 covers 15 residues. The CDR3, as DNA: TGTGCCAGCAGCTTCGGGACAGGGCAGAGCTATGGCTACACCTTC. The encoded protein is CASSFGTGQSYGYTF.

This clonotype was seen only a few times. The chain uses TRBV10-3 and TRBJ2-3; the match to TRBD2 covers 11 bases. The CDR3 extends over 16 amino acids. Trimming removed 3 bases from V and 1 base from J; junction bases left unmatched: 3. Per the germline V gene, CDR1 is ENHRY and CDR2 is SYGVKD. The CDR3 reads CAISDPTSGGTDTQYF. In nucleotides, the CDR3 is TGTGCCATCAGTGATCCGACTAGCGGGGGCACAGATACGCAGTATTTT.

This clonotype has at least ten counts. This rearrangement joins TRBV4-2 to TRBJ2-7, with 9 bases matching TRBD1. V gave up 4 bases and J gave up 5 bases; unmatched junction bases: 12. This CDR3 has 16 residues. Germline CDR1 is LGHNA and CDR2 is YNFKEQ. CDR3 sequence (DNA): TGTGCCAGCAGCCTAGGAGCGACAGGGGGTCTCGACGAGCAGTACTTC. It codes for CASSLGATGGLDEQYF.